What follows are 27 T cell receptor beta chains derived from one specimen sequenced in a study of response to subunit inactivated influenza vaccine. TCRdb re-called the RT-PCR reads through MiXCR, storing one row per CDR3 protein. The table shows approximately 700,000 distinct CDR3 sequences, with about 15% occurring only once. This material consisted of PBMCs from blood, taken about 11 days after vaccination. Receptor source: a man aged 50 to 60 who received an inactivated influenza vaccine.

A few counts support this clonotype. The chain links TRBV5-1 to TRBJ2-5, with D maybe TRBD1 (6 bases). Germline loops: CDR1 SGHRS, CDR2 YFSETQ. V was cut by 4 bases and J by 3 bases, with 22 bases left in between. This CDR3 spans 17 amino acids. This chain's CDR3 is CASSLPTGTPTKETQYF. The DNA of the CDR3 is TGCGCCAGCAGCCTACCGACAGGTACCCCGACGAAAGAGACCCAGTACTTC.

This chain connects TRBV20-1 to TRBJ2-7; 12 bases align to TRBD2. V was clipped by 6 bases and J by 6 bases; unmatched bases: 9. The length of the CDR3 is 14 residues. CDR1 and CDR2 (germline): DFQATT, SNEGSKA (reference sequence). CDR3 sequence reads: CSALRTSGIVEQYF. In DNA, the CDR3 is TGCAGTGCCCTCAGGACTAGCGGGATCGTCGAGCAGTACTTC.

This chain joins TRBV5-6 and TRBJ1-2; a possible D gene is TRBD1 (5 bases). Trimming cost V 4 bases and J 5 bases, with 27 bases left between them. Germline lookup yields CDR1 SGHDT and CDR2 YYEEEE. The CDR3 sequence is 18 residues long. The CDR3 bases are TGTGCCAGCAGCGAGTCAGGGACGTCGCTAATCAGACGGTATGGCTACACCTTC. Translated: CASSESGTSLIRRYGYTF. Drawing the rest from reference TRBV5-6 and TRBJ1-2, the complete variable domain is DAGVTQSPTHLIKTRGQQVTLRCSPKSGHDTVSWYQQALGQGPQFIFQYYEEEERQRGNFPDRFSGHQFPNYSSELNVNALLLGDSALYLCASSESGTSLIRRYGYTFGSGTRLTVV.

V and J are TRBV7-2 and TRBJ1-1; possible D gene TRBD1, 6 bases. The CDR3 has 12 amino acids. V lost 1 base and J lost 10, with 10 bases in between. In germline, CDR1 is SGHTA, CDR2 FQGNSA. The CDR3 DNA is TGTGCCAGCAGCTTAGACAGGGTCTTAGCTTTCTTT. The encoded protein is CASSLDRVLAFF.

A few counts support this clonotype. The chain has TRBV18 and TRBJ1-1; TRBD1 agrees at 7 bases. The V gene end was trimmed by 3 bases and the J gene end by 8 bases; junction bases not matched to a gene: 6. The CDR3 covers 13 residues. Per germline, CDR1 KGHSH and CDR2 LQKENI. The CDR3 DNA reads TGTGCCAGCTCACCCCGGGACAGTCTCGAAGCTTTCTTT. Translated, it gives CASSPRDSLEAFF. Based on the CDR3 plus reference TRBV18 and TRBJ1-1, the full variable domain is NAGVMQNPRHLVRRRGQEARLRCSPMKGHSHVYWYRQLPEEGLKFMVYLQKENIIDESGMPKERFSAEFPKEGPSILRIQQVVRGDSAAYFCASSPRDSLEAFFGQGTRLTVV.

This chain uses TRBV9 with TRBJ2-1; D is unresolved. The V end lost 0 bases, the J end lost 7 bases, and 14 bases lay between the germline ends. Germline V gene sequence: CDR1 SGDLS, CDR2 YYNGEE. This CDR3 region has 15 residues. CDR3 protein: CASSVGAGRRNEQFF. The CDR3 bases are TGTGCCAGCAGCGTAGGAGCAGGCAGAAGGAATGAGCAGTTCTTC.

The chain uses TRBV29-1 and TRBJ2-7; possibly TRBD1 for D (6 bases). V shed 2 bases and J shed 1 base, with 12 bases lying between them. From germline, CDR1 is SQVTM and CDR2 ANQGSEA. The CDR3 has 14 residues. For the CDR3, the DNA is TGCAGCGTTGAATTCCACAGGGCGTCCTACGAGCAGTACTTC. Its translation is CSVEFHRASYEQYF.

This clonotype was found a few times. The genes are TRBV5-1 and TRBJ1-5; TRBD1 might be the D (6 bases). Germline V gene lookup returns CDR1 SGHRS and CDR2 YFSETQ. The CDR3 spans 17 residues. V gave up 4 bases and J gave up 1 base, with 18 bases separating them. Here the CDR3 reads CASSPGAGAESNQPQHF. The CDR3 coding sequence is TGCGCCAGCAGCCCCGGGGCGGGGGCGGAGAGCAATCAGCCCCAGCATTTT.

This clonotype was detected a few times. The CDR3 sequence: CASRAEALLNTGELFF. In DNA form, the CDR3 reads TGTGCCAGCAGGGCAGAAGCACTCTTGAACACCGGGGAGCTGTTTTTT. The chain joins TRBV2 to TRBJ2-2, with D unresolved. Germline V gene lookup returns CDR1 SNHLY and CDR2 FYNNEI. This CDR3 is built from 16 residues. Trimming took off 6 bases at V and 1 base at J, with 15 bases between the two ends.

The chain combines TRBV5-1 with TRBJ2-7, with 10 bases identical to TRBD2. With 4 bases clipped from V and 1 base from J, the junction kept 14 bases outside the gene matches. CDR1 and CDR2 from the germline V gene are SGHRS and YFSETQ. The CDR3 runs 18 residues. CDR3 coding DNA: TGCGCCAGCAGCCCCTCAGCCCTAGCGGGAGCTGTATCCTACGAGCAGTACTTC. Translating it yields CASSPSALAGAVSYEQYF.

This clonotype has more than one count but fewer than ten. The CDR3 coding sequence is TGTGCCAGCAGCCAAGAAGACAGGCAACTTAATGAAAAACTGTTTTTT. Protein product: CASSQEDRQLNEKLFF. This rearrangement joins TRBV4-2 to TRBJ1-4, with TRBD1 as a possible D gene (6 bases). The CDR3 is 16 residues long. Deletions cut 0 bases from V and 4 bases from J, with 12 bases between. Germline V CDR1 and CDR2: LGHNA, YNFKEQ.

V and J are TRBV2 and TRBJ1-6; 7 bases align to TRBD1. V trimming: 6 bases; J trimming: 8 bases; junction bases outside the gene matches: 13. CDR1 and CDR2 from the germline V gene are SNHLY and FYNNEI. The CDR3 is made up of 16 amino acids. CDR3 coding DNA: TGTGCCAGCAGGGCAGGGGGGGCCATCTTGGATTCACCCCTCCACTTT. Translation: CASRAGGAILDSPLHF.

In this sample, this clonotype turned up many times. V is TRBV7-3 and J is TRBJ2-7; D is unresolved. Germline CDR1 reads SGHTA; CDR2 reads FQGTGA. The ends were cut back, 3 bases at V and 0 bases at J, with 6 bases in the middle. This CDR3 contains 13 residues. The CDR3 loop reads CASSFSSSYEQYF. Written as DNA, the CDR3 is TGTGCCAGCAGCTTTAGTAGCTCCTACGAGCAGTACTTC.

The CDR3 region is CASSTTWGTQYF. The CDR3 DNA follows: TGTGCCAGCAGCACTACTTGGGGCACGCAGTATTTT. The chain uses TRBV7-2 and TRBJ2-3; maybe TRBD1 (5 bases). Germline CDR1 SGHTA, CDR2 FQGNSA. Trimming left V 5 bases short and J 9 bases short, with 12 bases between. The CDR3 covers 12 residues.

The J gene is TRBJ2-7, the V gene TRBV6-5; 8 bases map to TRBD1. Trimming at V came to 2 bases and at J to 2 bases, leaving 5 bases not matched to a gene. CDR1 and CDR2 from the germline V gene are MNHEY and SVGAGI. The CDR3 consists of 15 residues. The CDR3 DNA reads TGTGCCAGCAGTTACGACCCGGGACAGGCCTACGAGCAGTACTTC. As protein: CASSYDPGQAYEQYF.

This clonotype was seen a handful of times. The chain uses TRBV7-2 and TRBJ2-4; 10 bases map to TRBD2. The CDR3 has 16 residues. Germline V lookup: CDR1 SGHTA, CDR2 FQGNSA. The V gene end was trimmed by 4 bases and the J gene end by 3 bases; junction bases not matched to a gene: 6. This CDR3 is CASSSLAGVGKNIQYF. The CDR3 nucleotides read TGTGCCAGCAGCTCCCTAGCGGGAGTGGGCAAAAACATTCAGTACTTC.

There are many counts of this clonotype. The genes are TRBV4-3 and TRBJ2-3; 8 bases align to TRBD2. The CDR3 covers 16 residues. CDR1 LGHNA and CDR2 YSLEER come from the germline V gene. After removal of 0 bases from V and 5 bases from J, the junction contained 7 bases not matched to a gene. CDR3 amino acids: CASSQDKAGAGDTQYF. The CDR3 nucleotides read TGCGCCAGCAGCCAAGACAAAGCGGGGGCAGGAGATACGCAGTATTTT.

The CDR3 DNA reads TGCGCCAGCAGCCCTTGGGGCCCAAGCACAGATACGCAGTATTTT. Amino acid sequence: CASSPWGPSTDTQYF. The chain combines TRBV5-1 with TRBJ2-3; D is possibly TRBD1 (5 bases). Deletions cut 4 bases from V and 0 bases from J, with 12 bases between. The CDR3 sequence is 15 residues long. Germline assignment: CDR1 SGHRS and CDR2 YFSETQ.

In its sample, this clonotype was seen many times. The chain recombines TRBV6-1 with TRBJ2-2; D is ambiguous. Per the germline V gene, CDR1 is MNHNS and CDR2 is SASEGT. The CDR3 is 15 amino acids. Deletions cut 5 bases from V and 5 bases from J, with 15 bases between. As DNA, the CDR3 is TGTGCCAGCAGTCCACTGAATGCTGGAACCGGGGAGCTGTTTTTT. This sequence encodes CASSPLNAGTGELFF.

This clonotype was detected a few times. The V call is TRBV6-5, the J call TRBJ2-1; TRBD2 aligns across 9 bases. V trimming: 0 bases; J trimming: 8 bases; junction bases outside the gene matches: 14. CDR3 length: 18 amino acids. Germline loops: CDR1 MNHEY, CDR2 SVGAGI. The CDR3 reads CASSYSAGGGAWFYEQFF. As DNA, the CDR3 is TGTGCCAGCAGTTACTCAGCTGGCGGGGGGGCATGGTTCTATGAGCAGTTCTTC.

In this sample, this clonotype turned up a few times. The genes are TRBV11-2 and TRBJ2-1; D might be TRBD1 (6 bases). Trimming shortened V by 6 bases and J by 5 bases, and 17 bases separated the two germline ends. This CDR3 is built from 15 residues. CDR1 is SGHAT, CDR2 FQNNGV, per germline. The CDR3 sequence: CASRRPGQLHNEQFF. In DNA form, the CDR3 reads TGTGCCAGCAGACGCCCGGGACAACTACACAATGAGCAGTTCTTC.

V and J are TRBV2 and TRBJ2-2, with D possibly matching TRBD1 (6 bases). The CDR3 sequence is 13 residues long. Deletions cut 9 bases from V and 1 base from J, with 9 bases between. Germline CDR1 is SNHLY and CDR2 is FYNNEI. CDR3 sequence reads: CARKQGNTGELFF. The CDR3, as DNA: TGTGCCAGGAAACAGGGGAACACCGGGGAGCTGTTTTTT. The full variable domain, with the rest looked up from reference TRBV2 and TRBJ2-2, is EPEVTQTPSHQVTQMGQEVILRCVPISNHLYFYWYRQILGQKVEFLVSFYNNEISEKSEIFDDQFSVERPDGSNFTLKIRSTKLEDSAMYFCARKQGNTGELFFGEGSRLTVL.

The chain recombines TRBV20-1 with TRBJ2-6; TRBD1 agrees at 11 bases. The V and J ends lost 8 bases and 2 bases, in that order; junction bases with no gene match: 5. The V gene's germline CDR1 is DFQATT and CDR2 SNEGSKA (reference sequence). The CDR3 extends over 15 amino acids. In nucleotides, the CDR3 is TGCAGTTTGGGACAGGGGGGACCTGGGGCCAACGTCCTGACTTTC. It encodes CSLGQGGPGANVLTF.

The CDR3 sequence: CASSLYHGVGGGISPLHF. The CDR3 DNA follows: TGTGCCAGCAGCTTATACCACGGAGTTGGGGGCGGAATTTCACCCCTCCACTTT. The chain couples TRBV11-2 to TRBJ1-6, with a possible D match to TRBD1 (6 bases). V lost 2 bases and J 9 bases, leaving 23 bases between the germline ends. The germline CDR1 and CDR2 sequences are SGHAT and FQNNGV. The CDR3 runs 18 residues.

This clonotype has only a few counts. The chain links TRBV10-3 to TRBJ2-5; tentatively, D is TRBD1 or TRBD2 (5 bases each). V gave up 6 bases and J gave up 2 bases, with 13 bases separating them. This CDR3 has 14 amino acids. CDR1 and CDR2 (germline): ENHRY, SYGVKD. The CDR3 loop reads CAISPGRIQETQYF. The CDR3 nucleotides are TGTGCCATCAGCCCGGGACGGATTCAAGAGACCCAGTACTTC.

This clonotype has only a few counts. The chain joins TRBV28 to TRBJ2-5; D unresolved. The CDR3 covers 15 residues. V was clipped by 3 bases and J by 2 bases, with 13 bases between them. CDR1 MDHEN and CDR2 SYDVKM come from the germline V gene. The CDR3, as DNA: TGTGCCAGCAGTTTTAGTACTACCCGACAAGAGACCCAGTACTTC. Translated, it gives CASSFSTTRQETQYF.

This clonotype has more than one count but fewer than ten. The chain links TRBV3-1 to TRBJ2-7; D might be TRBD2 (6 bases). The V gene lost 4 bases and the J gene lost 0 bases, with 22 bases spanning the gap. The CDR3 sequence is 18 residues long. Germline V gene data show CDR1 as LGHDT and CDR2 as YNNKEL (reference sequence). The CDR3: CASSPSGGRDPSSYEQYF. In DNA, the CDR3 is TGTGCCAGCAGCCCGTCCGGGGGACGTGACCCGAGCTCCTACGAGCAGTACTTC.